These 9 T cell receptor beta chains were sequenced from one sample in a study of early T cells in non-severe SARS-CoV-2 infection. MiXCR, applied by TCRdb to the 5' RACE reads, yields one record per CDR3 protein. Of 110,000 or so distinct CDR3 sequences detected, 12% appear once; the ten largest clones hold less than 3.5%. The sequenced sample was whole blood. Receptors originate from an adult who was a healthcare worker with PCR-confirmed SARS-CoV-2 infection or an uninfected control (not recorded which).

This clonotype has just a few counts. The rearrangement uses TRBV7-9 and TRBJ2-7; 10 bases map to TRBD2. CDR1 and CDR2 from the germline V gene are SEHNR and FQNEAQ (reference sequence). The V and J ends lost 5 bases and 5 bases, in that order; junction bases with no gene match: 6. The CDR3 spans 14 residues. The CDR3 region is CASSRAGGGHEQYF. In DNA form, the CDR3 reads TGTGCCAGCAGCCGAGCGGGAGGGGGCCACGAGCAGTACTTC.

The chain links TRBV6-2 or TRBV6-3 to TRBJ2-1, with D possibly matching TRBD1 (6 bases). Germline values: CDR1 MNHEY, CDR2 SVGEGT. V was pared by 4 bases and J by 0 bases, with 25 bases between. The CDR3 is 20 residues long. The CDR3 DNA sequence: TGTGCCAGCAGTTCCAGGAGTGTAGATGGCAGGGGCCGCTCCTACAATGAGCAGTTCTTC. Its protein product is CASSSRSVDGRGRSYNEQFF.

The J gene is TRBJ2-1, the V gene TRBV11-1; perhaps TRBD2 as D (6 bases). V was trimmed by 5 bases and J by 6 bases, leaving 11 bases between them. Germline V lookup: CDR1 SGHAT, CDR2 FQDESV (reference sequence). CDR3 length equals 13 residues. CDR3 protein: CASSTGLLNEQFF. The CDR3 region has the DNA TGTGCCAGCAGCACGGGACTCCTCAATGAGCAGTTCTTC.

Many counts were recorded for this clonotype. The rearrangement uses TRBV7-6 and TRBJ2-1; TRBD1 is a possible D gene (5 bases). The CDR3 loop spans 12 amino acids. Germline CDR1 SGHVS, CDR2 FNYEAQ. The germline V and J ends were trimmed by 5 bases and 9 bases, with 11 bases remaining between them. CDR3 in amino acids: CASSGHGSEQFF. Written as DNA, the CDR3 is TGTGCCAGCAGCGGACATGGAAGTGAGCAGTTCTTC. Full variable domain (outside the CDR3, taken from reference TRBV7-6 and TRBJ2-1): GAGVSQSPRYKVTKRGQDVALRCDPISGHVSLYWYRQALGQGPEFLTYFNYEAQQDKSGLPNDRFSAERPEGSISTLTIQRTEQRDSAMYRCASSGHGSEQFFGPGTRLTVL.

The CDR3 spells CASSYRIGGQKNSPLHF. The CDR3 bases are TGTGCCAGCAGTTACCGGATAGGTGGGCAGAAGAATTCACCCCTCCACTTT. The V gene is TRBV6-5, the J gene TRBJ1-6, with D uncertain. Germline CDR1 MNHEY, CDR2 SVGAGI. The CDR3 length is 17 residues. V was trimmed by 2 bases and J by 7 bases, leaving 18 bases between them.

This clonotype was seen many times. This chain joins TRBV12-3 or TRBV12-4 and TRBJ1-6, with TRBD1 matching 9 bases. Unmatched junction bases numbered 10, after V lost 5 bases and J lost 11 bases. This CDR3 has 15 amino acids. The DNA for the CDR3 is TGTGCCAGCAGTAAGCCCCGGACAGGGGATGCACCCCTCCACTTT. This sequence encodes CASSKPRTGDAPLHF.

This clonotype has a count of ten or more. The chain combines TRBV6-5 with TRBJ1-2; D is undetermined. The CDR3 is 14 amino acids. The V and J ends lost 2 bases and 2 bases respectively, with 9 bases between them. The germline gives CDR1 MNHEY, CDR2 SVGAGI. DNA for the CDR3: TGTGCCAGCAGTTACGTCCCAGGAAACTATGGCTACACCTTC. Its protein product is CASSYVPGNYGYTF.

This clonotype was seen ten or more times. The CDR3 nucleotides read TGTGCCAGCAGTGCCCGGGACAGGGCTCCGGTCAATGAGCAGTTCTTC. It codes for CASSARDRAPVNEQFF. V and J are TRBV12-3 or TRBV12-4 and TRBJ2-1; TRBD1 agrees at 9 bases. V shed 5 bases, J shed 6 bases, and the junction held 11 bases outside the gene matches. The CDR3 is 16 amino acids.

CDR3 amino acids: CAWSGTPLYTGELFF. For the CDR3, the DNA is TGTGCCTGGAGCGGGACTCCTCTTTACACCGGGGAGCTGTTTTTT. The chain joins TRBV30 to TRBJ2-2; possible D gene TRBD2, 6 bases. This CDR3 spans 15 amino acids. V lost 3 bases and J lost 3, with 14 bases in between. Germline V gene data show CDR1 as GTSNPN and CDR2 as SVGIG (reference sequence).